The 28 T cell receptor beta chains below all came from one sample that was sequenced in a study of cytomegalovirus exposure and HLA in healthy donors (TCRdb year 2017). The library relied on the immunoSEQ multiplex PCR assay. For the multiplex PCR, a mixture combining 60 forward primers for TCR Vbeta segments and 13 reverse primers for TCR Jbeta segments was used. TCRdb retrieved this table from immuneACCESS and kept in-frame rearrangements only. Not all clones are present; in checked studies, unresolved V genes account for under half, and no reason is known for the remainder. This sample is represented by 130,000 to 150,000 clones; 80% of them were singletons. In total, the top ten clones hold nearly 7% of the sample. Sequenced input: PBMCs. These receptor sequences come from a man aged 35 to 55 in good health and CMV-seropositive.

The chain has TRBV6-1 and TRBJ2-2; no clear D gene. Germline V CDR1 and CDR2: MNHNS, SASEGT. Trimming took 6 bases from V and 2 from J, leaving 7 bases between them. The CDR3 is made up of 13 amino acids. The CDR3 sequence is CASSPHNTGELFF. In DNA form, the CDR3 reads TGTGCCAGCAGCCCACATAACACCGGGGAGCTGTTTTTT.

The chain couples TRBV27 to TRBJ1-4; 9 bases match TRBD1. From germline, CDR1 is MNHEY and CDR2 SMNVEV (reference sequence). CDR3 length equals 15 residues. V dropped 5 bases and J dropped 5; count of bases not matched to a gene: 6. The CDR3 region is CASSRSGTGNEKLFF. Written as DNA, the CDR3 is TGTGCCAGCAGTCGATCCGGGACAGGGAATGAAAAACTGTTTTTT.

This clone was seen a single time. J is TRBJ2-7 and V is TRBV5-6; a possible D gene is TRBD2 (5 bases). This CDR3 is built from 14 residues. Trimming took off 2 bases at V and 2 bases at J, with 11 bases between the two ends. Germline V gene lookup returns CDR1 SGHDT and CDR2 YYEEEE. The CDR3 sequence: CASSFQDGTYEQYF. CDR3 nucleotide sequence: TGTGCCAGCAGCTTCCAGGACGGGACCTACGAGCAGTACTTC.

This chain uses TRBV25-1 with TRBJ2-3, with 11 bases that match TRBD1. With V trimmed by 6 bases and J by 1 base, 6 bases remained unmatched. The CDR3 is 16 amino acids. The germline CDR1 and CDR2 sequences are MGHDK and SYGVNS. The CDR3 reads CASSRDRGFGTDTQYF. For the CDR3, the DNA is TGTGCCAGCAGCCGGGACAGGGGGTTTGGCACAGATACGCAGTATTTT.

This clone was detected a few times. The chain uses TRBV7-2 and TRBJ2-4; tentative D call: TRBD1 (6 bases). The CDR3 is 14 residues long. Trimming left V 6 bases short and J 0 bases short, with 9 bases between. Germline loops: CDR1 SGHTA, CDR2 FQGNSA. The CDR3 reads CASSEGVAKNIQYF. For the CDR3, the DNA is TGTGCCAGCAGTGAGGGGGTAGCCAAAAACATTCAGTACTTC.

This chain joins TRBV5-1 and TRBJ2-5; D is possibly TRBD1 (6 bases). Judging by the DNA end, TRBJ2-7 fits better; the J call may be wrong. The CDR3 has 14 residues. Germline CDR1 reads SGHRS; CDR2 reads YFSETQ. The CDR3 DNA reads as TGCGCCAGCAGACCAGGACAGATCTCCTACGAGCAGTACTTC. Translated: CASRPGQISYEQYF.

The V and J genes are TRBV5-1 and TRBJ2-2; 8 positions match TRBD1. In germline, CDR1 is SGHRS, CDR2 YFSETQ. V was pared by 6 bases and J by 6 bases, with 7 bases of the junction left unmatched. CDR3 size: 14 residues. The CDR3 here is CASTYLQGAGELFF. In DNA form, the CDR3 reads TGCGCCAGCACCTATCTACAGGGGGCCGGGGAGCTGTTTTTT.

This clone was seen a few times. The V call is TRBV4-2, the J call TRBJ2-7; 7 nucleotides match TRBD2. V lost 1 base, J lost 2 bases, and 5 bases stayed unmatched. The V gene's germline CDR1 is LGHNA and CDR2 YNFKEQ. The CDR3 has 15 residues. The CDR3 sequence: CASSQGLAGPYEQYF. CDR3 nucleotides: TGTGCCAGCAGCCAAGGGTTAGCGGGTCCCTACGAGCAGTACTTC.

This chain joins TRBV7-2 and TRBJ1-1; no clear D gene. V was cut by 4 bases and J by 1 base, with 7 bases left in between. The germline CDR1 and CDR2 sequences are SGHTA and FQGNSA. The CDR3 has 13 amino acids. CDR3 DNA sequence: TGTGCCAGCAGCTACCAGGCGAACACTGAAGCTTTCTTT. Amino acids: CASSYQANTEAFF.

The chain recombines TRBV28 with TRBJ2-3; weak D call: TRBD2 (7 bases). V was pared by 4 bases and J by 3 bases, with 17 bases between. The CDR3 covers 16 residues. Per germline, CDR1 MDHEN and CDR2 SYDVKM. CDR3 protein: CASSSGGRGKTDTQYF. The CDR3 nucleotides are TGTGCCAGCAGTTCTGGGGGGAGGGGGAAAACAGATACGCAGTATTTT. Together with reference TRBV28 and TRBJ2-3, the CDR3 gives the full variable domain: DVKVTQSSRYLVKRTGEKVFLECVQDMDHENMFWYRQDPGLGLRLIYFSYDVKMKEKGDIPEGYSVSREKKERFSLILESASTNQTSMYLCASSSGGRGKTDTQYFGPGTRLTVL.

The gene calls are TRBV5-4 and TRBJ2-7; the D gene is possibly TRBD1 (5 bases). The ends were cut back, 0 bases at V and 12 bases at J, with 19 bases in the middle. The CDR3 has 14 residues. Germline assignment: CDR1 SGHNT and CDR2 YYREEE (reference sequence). The CDR3 DNA follows: TGTGCCAGCAGCTTGGCTAACTTAATAGGGGTGTCGTACTTC. Translated, it gives CASSLANLIGVSYF. Looking up the rest from reference TRBV5-4 and TRBJ2-7 gives the full variable domain: ETGVTQSPTHLIKTRGQQVTLRCSSQSGHNTVSWYQQALGQGPQFIFQYYREEENGRGNFPPRFSGLQFPNYSSELNVNALELDDSALYLCASSLANLIGVSYFGPGTRLTVT.

The chain recombines TRBV5-5 with TRBJ1-3; TRBD1 is a possible D gene (6 bases). The germline V gene has CDR1 SGHKS and CDR2 YYEKEE (reference sequence). The CDR3 is 15 residues long. V was shortened by 7 bases and J by 2 bases, with 16 bases between the two germline ends. This chain's CDR3 is CASASYRVTGNTIYF. The DNA for the CDR3 is TGTGCCAGCGCCTCTTACAGGGTGACTGGAAACACCATATATTTT.

This clone was found once. The chain recombines TRBV30 with TRBJ2-1; D is perhaps TRBD1 (5 bases). The CDR3 is made up of 13 amino acids. CDR1 GTSNPN and CDR2 SVGIG come from the germline V gene (reference sequence). The V end lost 1 base, the J end lost 4 bases, and 8 bases lay between the germline ends. The CDR3, as DNA: TGTGCCTGGAGTGGGGGCCCTTACAATGAGCAGTTCTTC. Translation gives CAWSGGPYNEQFF.

V gene TRBV4-2 combines with J gene TRBJ2-1; 13 bases agree with TRBD2. V shed 3 bases and J 5 bases; nucleotides not matched to a gene: 4. There are 16 residues in the CDR3. CDR1 LGHNA and CDR2 YNFKEQ come from the germline V gene. The chain's CDR3 is CASSQRLAGGHNEQFF. The CDR3 nucleotides read TGTGCCAGCAGCCAGAGACTAGCGGGGGGTCACAATGAGCAGTTCTTC.

This rearrangement joins TRBV27 to TRBJ2-2, with 7 bases aligning to TRBD1. This CDR3 comprises 16 residues. Germline CDR1 and CDR2: MNHEY and SMNVEV (reference sequence). V dropped 0 bases and J dropped 4; count of bases not matched to a gene: 5. The DNA of the CDR3 is TGTGCCAGCAGTTTATCGGGCAGGGGGACCACCGGGGAGCTGTTTTTT. It translates to CASSLSGRGTTGELFF.

Of note for this clone: The junction departs from the called germline gene at one end, perhaps through a read error. This sample includes further DNA sequences coding for the same CDR3. The J gene is TRBJ1-3, the V gene TRBV6-1, with D perhaps matching TRBD1 (5 bases). The germline V gene has CDR1 MNHNS and CDR2 SASEGT. There are 12 residues in the CDR3. CDR3 in amino acids: CASMIGGNTIYF. The CDR3 region has the DNA TGTGCCAGCATGATCGGGGGAAATACCATATATTTT.

This clone was counted only a few times. The J gene is TRBJ1-1, the V gene TRBV5-6; 9 positions agree with TRBD1. Germline assignment: CDR1 SGHDT and CDR2 YYEEEE. The CDR3 totals 15 residues. J lost 0 bases, V lost 4 bases, and 4 bases had no gene match. CDR3 sequence reads: CASSGTGRVNTEAFF. The CDR3 region has the DNA TGTGCCAGCAGCGGGACAGGGAGGGTGAACACTGAAGCTTTCTTT.

V gene TRBV9 combines with J gene TRBJ2-7; D call uncertain. CDR1 is SGDLS, CDR2 YYNGEE, per germline. This CDR3 has 12 amino acids. Trimming removed 0 bases from V and 6 bases from J, with 7 bases in between. The CDR3 DNA follows: TGTGCCAGCAGCGTAGGAGGTACCGAGCAGTACTTC. Its protein is CASSVGGTEQYF.

V usage is TRBV6-1 and J usage is TRBJ1-3, with D unresolved. The V and J ends lost 3 bases and 4 bases respectively, with 4 bases between them. CDR1 and CDR2 from the germline V gene are MNHNS and SASEGT. The CDR3 covers 12 residues. The chain's CDR3 is CASSERGNTIYF. CDR3 sequence (DNA): TGTGCCAGCAGTGAGAGGGGAAACACCATATATTTT.

The chain carries TRBV6-4 and TRBJ1-2; maybe TRBD1 (5 bases). The germline V and J ends were trimmed by 0 bases and 8 bases, with 7 bases remaining between them. The CDR3 runs 12 residues. CDR1 MRHNA and CDR2 SNTAGT come from the germline V gene. CDR3 bases: TGTGCCAGCAGTGACTCCGGGGGGGGCTACACCTTC. It is translated as CASSDSGGGYTF.

The chain joins TRBV7-9 to TRBJ1-2; D perhaps matches TRBD1 (6 bases). Trimming stripped 5 bases from V and 4 bases from J, with 23 bases between. Germline CDR1 SEHNR, CDR2 FQNEAQ (reference sequence). The CDR3 has 17 residues. The DNA of the CDR3 is TGTGCCAGCAGCCCGGGGGGCCCACCCTCCACCGGCTATGGCTACACCTTC. Translating it yields CASSPGGPPSTGYGYTF.

V is TRBV5-4 and J is TRBJ2-3; 9 bases map to TRBD2. V was pared by 4 bases and J by 4 bases, with 10 bases of the junction left unmatched. The germline CDR1 and CDR2 sequences are SGHNT and YYREEE (reference sequence). The CDR3 sequence is 16 residues long. The CDR3 here is CASSPAGREGPDTQYF. The CDR3 DNA is TGTGCCAGCAGCCCTGCGGGGCGGGAGGGCCCAGATACGCAGTATTTT.

The chain employs TRBV9 and TRBJ2-7, with TRBD2 matching over 10 bases. Germline CDR1 reads SGDLS; CDR2 reads YYNGEE. CDR3 length: 14 amino acids. Unmatched junction bases numbered 4, after V lost 3 bases and J lost 4 bases. CDR3 amino acids: CASSEKRGGYEQYF. The CDR3 DNA reads as TGTGCCAGCAGCGAAAAGCGGGGGGGTTACGAGCAGTACTTC.

This clone was counted a few times. The chain employs TRBV19 and TRBJ1-4, with a tentative D call TRBD1 (6 bases). Trimming pared 4 bases from V and 4 bases from J, leaving 13 bases between. CDR3 length equals 15 residues. Germline values: CDR1 LNHDA, CDR2 SQIVND (reference sequence). In DNA, the CDR3 is TGTGCCAGTAGTACAGGACAGAGCAATAATGAAAAACTGTTTTTT. Amino acids: CASSTGQSNNEKLFF.

J is TRBJ2-2 and V is TRBV7-2, with 9 bases identical to TRBD2. This CDR3 contains 14 residues. Germline V CDR1 and CDR2: SGHTA, FQGNSA. V was pared by 0 bases and J by 7 bases, with 0 bases of the junction left unmatched. The CDR3 spells CASSLAREGGELFF. Written as DNA, the CDR3 is TGTGCCAGCAGCTTAGCGCGGGAGGGCGGGGAGCTGTTTTTT.

The chain carries TRBV6-4 and TRBJ2-7, with 13 bases lining up with TRBD2. Unmatched junction bases numbered 4, after V lost 8 bases and J lost 0 bases. Looked up from germline, CDR1 is MRHNA and CDR2 is SNTAGT. The CDR3 totals 15 residues. CDR3 protein: CASGRLAGGSYEQYF. The CDR3 coding sequence is TGTGCCAGCGGCAGACTAGCGGGGGGCTCCTACGAGCAGTACTTC.

The rearrangement links TRBV2 to TRBJ2-4, with D maybe TRBD2 (6 bases). The V end lost 7 bases, the J end lost 3 bases, and 13 bases lay between the germline ends. The CDR3 contains 14 residues. CDR1 and CDR2 from the germline V gene are SNHLY and FYNNEI. In nucleotides, the CDR3 is TGTGCCAGCATGGGGGGTACGAGCAAAAACATTCAGTACTTC. This encodes CASMGGTSKNIQYF.

The genes are TRBV7-2 and TRBJ1-2; TRBD1 agrees at 7 bases. Germline CDR1 reads SGHTA; CDR2 reads FQGNSA. The CDR3 extends over 14 amino acids. After removal of 5 bases from V and 4 bases from J, the junction contained 7 bases not matched to a gene. The CDR3 sequence: CASSPNRDSYGYTF. CDR3 nucleotide sequence: TGTGCCAGCAGCCCCAACCGGGACAGCTATGGCTACACCTTC.